This passage covers 5 T cell receptor beta chains from one sample sequenced in a study of shared clonotypes between healthy human individuals. Using immunoSEQ multiplex PCR, the repertoire was profiled, and TCRdb retains in-frame clones only, with some absent. The sample holds roughly 490,000 clones, 75% to 85% seen once. Material for sequencing was PBMCs. These receptor sequences come from a woman between 35 and 50 years old in good health. Some clones in this sample may be carry-over from other donors' samples.

V gene TRBV6-5 combines with J gene TRBJ1-2; D gene ambiguous. CDR1 MNHEY and CDR2 SVGAGI come from the germline V gene. This CDR3 is 15 amino acids long. Trimming took 2 bases from V and 5 from J, leaving 15 bases between them. CDR3 sequence reads: CASSYKPAAQYGYTF. The CDR3 nucleotides read TGTGCCAGCAGTTACAAACCGGCAGCCCAATATGGCTACACCTTC.

The rearrangement links TRBV30 to TRBJ2-6; 8 nucleotides line up with TRBD1. The V and J ends lost 2 bases and 2 bases, in that order; junction bases with no gene match: 8. The length of the CDR3 is 17 residues. The germline gives CDR1 GTSNPN, CDR2 SVGIG (reference sequence). The CDR3 DNA reads TGTGCCTGGAGTTCGCTGCAGGGGGCGCCTGGGGCCAACGTCCTGACTTTC. Residues: CAWSSLQGAPGANVLTF.

This clone occurred a few times. This rearrangement joins TRBV5-1 to TRBJ2-7, with 10 positions matching TRBD2. In germline, CDR1 is SGHRS, CDR2 YFSETQ. V shed 4 bases, J shed 3 bases, and the junction held 13 bases outside the gene matches. This CDR3 region has 17 residues. The CDR3: CASSPAGGTSEIYEQYF. The CDR3 nucleotides are TGCGCCAGCAGCCCCGCCGGTGGGACTAGCGAGATCTACGAGCAGTACTTC.

This clone was seen at least ten times. The V gene is TRBV29-1, the J gene TRBJ1-2; no clear D. CDR1 SQVTM and CDR2 ANQGSEA come from the germline V gene. The CDR3 is 11 residues long. V was pared by 3 bases and J by 4 bases, with 6 bases between. The CDR3 region is CSVEGAYGYTF. In DNA, the CDR3 is TGCAGCGTTGAGGGTGCCTATGGCTACACCTTC. The full variable domain, in which reference TRBV29-1 and TRBJ1-2 provide the parts outside the CDR3, is SAVISQKPSRDICQRGTSLTIQCQVDSQVTMMFWYRQQPGQSLTLIATANQGSEATYESGFVIDKFPISRPNLTFSTLTVSNMSPEDSSIYLCSVEGAYGYTFGSGTRLTVV.

This sequence joins TRBV10-3 and TRBJ2-5, with 12 bases identical to TRBD1. V was clipped by 2 bases and J by 5 bases; unmatched bases: 9. Germline CDR1 ENHRY, CDR2 SYGVKD. CDR3 length: 17 amino acids. CDR3 bases: TGTGCCATCAGTGAGGAGGCGGGACAGGGGGCCGTGGAGACCCAGTACTTC. It specifies CAISEEAGQGAVETQYF.